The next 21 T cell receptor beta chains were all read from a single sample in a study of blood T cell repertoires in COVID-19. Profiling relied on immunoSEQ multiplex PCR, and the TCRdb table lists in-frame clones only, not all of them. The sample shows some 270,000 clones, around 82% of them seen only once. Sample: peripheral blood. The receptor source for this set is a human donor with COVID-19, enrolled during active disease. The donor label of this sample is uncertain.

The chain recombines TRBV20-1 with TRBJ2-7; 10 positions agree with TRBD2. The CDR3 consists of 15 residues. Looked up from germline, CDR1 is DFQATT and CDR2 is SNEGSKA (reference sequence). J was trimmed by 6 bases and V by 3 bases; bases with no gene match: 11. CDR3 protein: CSASLVAGGSVEQYF. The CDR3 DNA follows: TGCAGTGCTAGTTTAGTAGCGGGAGGTTCAGTCGAGCAGTACTTC.

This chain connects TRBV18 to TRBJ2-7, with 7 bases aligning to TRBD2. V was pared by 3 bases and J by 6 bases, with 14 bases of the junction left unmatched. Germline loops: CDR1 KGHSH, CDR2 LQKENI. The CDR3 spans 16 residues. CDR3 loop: CASSPQLWRETGEQYF. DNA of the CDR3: TGTGCCAGCTCACCCCAGTTGTGGCGGGAGACTGGCGAGCAGTACTTC.

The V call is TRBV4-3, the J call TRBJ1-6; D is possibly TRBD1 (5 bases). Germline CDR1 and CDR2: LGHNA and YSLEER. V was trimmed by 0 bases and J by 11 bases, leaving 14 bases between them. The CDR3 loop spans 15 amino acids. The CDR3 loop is CASSQDRALAAPLHF. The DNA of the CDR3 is TGCGCCAGCAGCCAAGACAGGGCCCTAGCGGCACCCCTCCACTTT.

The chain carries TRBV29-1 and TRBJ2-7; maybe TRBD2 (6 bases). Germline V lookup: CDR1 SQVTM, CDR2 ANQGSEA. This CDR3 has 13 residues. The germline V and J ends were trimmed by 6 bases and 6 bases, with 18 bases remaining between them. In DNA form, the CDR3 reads TGCAGCGTCCAGGACTATAATCGGGGCGAGCAGTACTTC. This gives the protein CSVQDYNRGEQYF.

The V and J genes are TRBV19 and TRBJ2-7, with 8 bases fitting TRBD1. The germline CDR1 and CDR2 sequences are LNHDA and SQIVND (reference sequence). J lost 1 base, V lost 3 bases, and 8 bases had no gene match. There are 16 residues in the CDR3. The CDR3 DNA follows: TGTGCCAGTAGTATGAGGGTGAGACAGGGGTCCTACGAGCAGTACTTC. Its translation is CASSMRVRQGSYEQYF.

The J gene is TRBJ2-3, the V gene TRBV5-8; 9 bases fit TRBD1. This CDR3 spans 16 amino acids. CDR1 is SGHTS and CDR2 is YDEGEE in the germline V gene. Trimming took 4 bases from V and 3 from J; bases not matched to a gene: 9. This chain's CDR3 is CASSHHRGRRTDTQYF. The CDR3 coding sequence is TGTGCCAGCAGCCATCACAGGGGGCGGAGGACAGATACGCAGTATTTT.

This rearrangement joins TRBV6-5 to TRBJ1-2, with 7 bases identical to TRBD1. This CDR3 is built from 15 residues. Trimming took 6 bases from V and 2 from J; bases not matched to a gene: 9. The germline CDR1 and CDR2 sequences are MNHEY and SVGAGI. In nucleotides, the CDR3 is TGTGCCAGCAGGGTCGACAGGGCCCCGAACTATGGCTACACCTTC. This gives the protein CASRVDRAPNYGYTF.

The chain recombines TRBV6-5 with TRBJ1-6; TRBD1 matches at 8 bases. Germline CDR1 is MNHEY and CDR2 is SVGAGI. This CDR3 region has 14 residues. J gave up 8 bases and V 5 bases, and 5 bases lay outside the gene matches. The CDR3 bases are TGTGCCAGCAGTCCCCGACAGGGGTATTCACCCCTCCACTTT. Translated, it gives CASSPRQGYSPLHF.

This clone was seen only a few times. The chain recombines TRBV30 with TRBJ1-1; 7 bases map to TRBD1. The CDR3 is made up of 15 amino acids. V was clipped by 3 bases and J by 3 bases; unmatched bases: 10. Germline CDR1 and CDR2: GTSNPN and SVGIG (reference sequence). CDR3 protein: CAWRGKGAVYTEAFF. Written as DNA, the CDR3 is TGTGCCTGGAGAGGGAAGGGGGCTGTGTACACTGAAGCTTTCTTT.

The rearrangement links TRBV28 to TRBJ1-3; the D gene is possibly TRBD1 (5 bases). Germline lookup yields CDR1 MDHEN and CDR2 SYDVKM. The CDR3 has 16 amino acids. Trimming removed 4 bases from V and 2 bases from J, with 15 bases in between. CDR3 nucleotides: TGTGCCAGCAGTTGGTCCCAGGGCGATCCTGGAAACACCATATATTTT. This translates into CASSWSQGDPGNTIYF.

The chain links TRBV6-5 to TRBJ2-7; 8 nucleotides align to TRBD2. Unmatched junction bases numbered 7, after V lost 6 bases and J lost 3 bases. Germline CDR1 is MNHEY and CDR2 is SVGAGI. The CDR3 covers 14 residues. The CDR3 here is CASRSGLAGYEQYF. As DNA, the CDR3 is TGTGCCAGCAGATCAGGGCTAGCGGGCTACGAGCAGTACTTC.

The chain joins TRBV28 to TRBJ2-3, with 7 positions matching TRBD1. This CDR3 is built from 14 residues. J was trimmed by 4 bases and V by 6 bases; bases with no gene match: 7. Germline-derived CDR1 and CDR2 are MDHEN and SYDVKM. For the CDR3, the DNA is TGTGCCAGCAGCCCGACAGGGATGGCAGATACGCAGTATTTT. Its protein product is CASSPTGMADTQYF.

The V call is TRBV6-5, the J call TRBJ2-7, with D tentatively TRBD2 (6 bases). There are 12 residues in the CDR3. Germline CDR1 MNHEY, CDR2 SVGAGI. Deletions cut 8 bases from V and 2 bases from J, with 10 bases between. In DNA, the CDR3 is TGTGCCAGCCGGGACTCCCCCTACGAGCAGTACTTC. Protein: CASRDSPYEQYF.

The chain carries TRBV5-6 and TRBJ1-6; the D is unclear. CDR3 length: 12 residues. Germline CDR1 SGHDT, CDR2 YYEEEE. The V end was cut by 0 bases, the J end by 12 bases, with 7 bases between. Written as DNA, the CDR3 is TGTGCCAGCAGCTTGGCCGGAGGACCCCTCCACTTT. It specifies CASSLAGGPLHF.

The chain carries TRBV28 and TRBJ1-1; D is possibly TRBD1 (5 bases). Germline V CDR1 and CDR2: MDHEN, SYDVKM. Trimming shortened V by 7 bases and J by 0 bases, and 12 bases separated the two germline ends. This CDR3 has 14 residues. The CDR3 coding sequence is TGTGCCAGCACCGCCACGGGGGTGAACACTGAAGCTTTCTTT. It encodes CASTATGVNTEAFF.

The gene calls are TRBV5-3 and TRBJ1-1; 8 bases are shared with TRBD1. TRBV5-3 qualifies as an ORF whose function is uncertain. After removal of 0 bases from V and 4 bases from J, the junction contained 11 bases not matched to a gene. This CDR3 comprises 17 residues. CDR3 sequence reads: CARSLGPRGPRSTEAFF. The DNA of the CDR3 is TGTGCCAGAAGCTTGGGGCCCAGGGGGCCTCGGAGCACTGAAGCTTTCTTT.

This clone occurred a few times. The CDR3 nucleotides are TGTGCCAGCAGTTACGGAGGGGCGGGGGATCTCGAGCAGTACTTC. Its protein is CASSYGGAGDLEQYF. The V gene is TRBV6-6, the J gene TRBJ2-7; 7 bases match TRBD2. The ends lost 2 bases at V and 6 bases at J; junction bases unmatched: 10. Germline V gives CDR1 MNHNY, CDR2 SVGAGI (reference sequence). The CDR3 sequence is 15 residues long.

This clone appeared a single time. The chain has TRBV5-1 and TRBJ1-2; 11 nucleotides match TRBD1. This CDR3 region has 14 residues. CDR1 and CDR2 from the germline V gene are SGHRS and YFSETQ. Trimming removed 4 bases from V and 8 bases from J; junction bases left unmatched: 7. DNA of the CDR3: TGCGCCAGCAGCATCGGGACAGGGGGATACGGCTACACCTTC. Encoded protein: CASSIGTGGYGYTF. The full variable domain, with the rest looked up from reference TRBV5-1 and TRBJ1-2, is KAGVTQTPRYLIKTRGQQVTLSCSPISGHRSVSWYQQTPGQGLQFLFEYFSETQRNKGNFPGRFSGRQFSNSRSEMNVSTLELGDSALYLCASSIGTGGYGYTFGSGTRLTVV.

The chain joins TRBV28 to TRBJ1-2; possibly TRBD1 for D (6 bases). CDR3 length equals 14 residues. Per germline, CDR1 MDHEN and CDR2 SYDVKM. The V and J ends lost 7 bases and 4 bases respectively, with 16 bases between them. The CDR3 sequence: CASNPGGRAYGYTF. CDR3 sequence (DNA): TGTGCCAGCAACCCCGGGGGGCGCGCCTATGGCTACACCTTC.

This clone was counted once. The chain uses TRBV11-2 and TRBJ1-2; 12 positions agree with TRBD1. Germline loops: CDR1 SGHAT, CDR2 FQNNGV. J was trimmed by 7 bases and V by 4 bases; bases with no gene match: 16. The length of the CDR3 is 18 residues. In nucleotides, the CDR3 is TGTGCCAGCAGCTCAGGGAGGAGAACCGGGACAGGGGGCTTTGGCTACACCTTC. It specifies CASSSGRRTGTGGFGYTF.

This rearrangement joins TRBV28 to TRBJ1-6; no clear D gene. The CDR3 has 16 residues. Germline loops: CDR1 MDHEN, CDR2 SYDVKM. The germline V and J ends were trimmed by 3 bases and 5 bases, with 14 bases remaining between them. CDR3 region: CASSFGQILNNSPLHF. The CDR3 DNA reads TGTGCCAGCAGTTTTGGGCAGATTCTGAATAATTCACCCCTCCACTTT.